This T cell receptor (beta chain) was found in a study of cytomegalovirus exposure and HLA in healthy donors. The PCR contained 60 Vbeta and 13 Jbeta primers. Libraries were prepared by immunoSEQ multiplex PCR; TCRdb keeps only in-frame clonotypes and omits some of them. The sample gives some 96,000 clones, more than 70% of which show up once; around 19% is in the top ten. CDR3 length equals 18 residues. V shed 3 bases and J shed 2 bases, with 20 bases lying between them. CDR1 SGDLS and CDR2 YYNGEE come from the germline V gene. The sample was PBMCs. This TCR came from a woman between 55 and 75 years old in good health and CMV-seropositive. The chain links TRBV9 to TRBJ2-2; no clear D gene. The CDR3 region is CASSGAPLSSVNTGELFF. For the CDR3, the DNA is TGTGCCAGCAGCGGAGCCCCACTTAGCTCCGTAAACACCGGGGAGCTGTTTTTT.